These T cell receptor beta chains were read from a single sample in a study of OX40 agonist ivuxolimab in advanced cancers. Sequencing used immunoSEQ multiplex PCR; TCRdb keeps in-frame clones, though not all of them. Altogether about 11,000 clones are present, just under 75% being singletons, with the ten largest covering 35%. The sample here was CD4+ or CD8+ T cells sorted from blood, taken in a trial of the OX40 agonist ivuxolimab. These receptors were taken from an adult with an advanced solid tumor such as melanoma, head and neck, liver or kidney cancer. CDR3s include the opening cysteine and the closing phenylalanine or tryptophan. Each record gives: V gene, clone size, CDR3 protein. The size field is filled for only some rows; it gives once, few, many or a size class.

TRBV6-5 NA CASSSGLAVNEQFF
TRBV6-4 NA CASSDYGEATDTQYF
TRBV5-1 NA CASSLFSLTSEAFF
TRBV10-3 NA CAISESVRTEAFF
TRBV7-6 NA CASSFPGGATEAFF
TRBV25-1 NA CASRGPTGETYEQYF
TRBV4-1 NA CASSQVAGGLNEQFF
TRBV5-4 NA CASSVLPWDSQEQYF
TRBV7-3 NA CASSLTSGSDTQYF
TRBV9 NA CASSVGRTSLPEQYF
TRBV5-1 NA CASSQGDADSWEQYF
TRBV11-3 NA CASSFGTSQTQYF
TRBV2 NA CASSEIGDHEQYF
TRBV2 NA CASSAKAGGTEAFF
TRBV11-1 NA CASSMTGGGGNEQFF
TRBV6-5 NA CASSLSPSDTQYF
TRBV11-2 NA CASSLGTGGLLSYEQYF
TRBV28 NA CASSFFGTGSDEQYF
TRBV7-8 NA CASSWGGAGGRDTGELFF
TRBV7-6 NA CASSLGGGRALDEQYF
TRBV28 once CASSPYRLGEQYF
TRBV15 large CATSRDRVSGANVLTF
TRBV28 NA CASSFRVDEQYF
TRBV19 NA CASSIGTGSYNEQFF
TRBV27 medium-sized CASSLMASDTQYF
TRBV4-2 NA CASSQEGYDYEQYF
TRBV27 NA CASTSAGGSYEQYF
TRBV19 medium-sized CATGDGQETQYF
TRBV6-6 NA CASSYWGGGYTF
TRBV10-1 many CASSEYLIGPRYEQYF
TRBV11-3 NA CASSLSRTYEQYF
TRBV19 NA CATSGAQTYEQYF
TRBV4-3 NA CASSQDGVRQNEQFF
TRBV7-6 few CASSLEGLAAYNEQFF
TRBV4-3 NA CASPRTSPYEQYF
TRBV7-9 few CASSHVALYNEQFF